This is a list of T cell receptor beta chains from one sample in a study of post-analysis software for immune sequencing data. Each CDR3 protein gets one entry after TCRdb re-called the PCR reads with MiXCR. The sample shows about 540,000 distinct CDR3 sequences, less than 40% of them seen only once. What was sequenced was blood. The receptors stem from a girl aged 2 to 17 with multiple sclerosis. Each CDR3 is given with its conserved first and last residue. The D gene is left open where the match is weak. Clone size is shown for a subset of rows, as once, few, many or a class of expanded clone.

d_gene,j_gene,abundance,v_gene,CDR3aa,CDR3nt
TRBD2,TRBJ2-7,few,TRBV5-1,CASSHTSGVYEQYF,TGCGCCAGCAGCCATACTAGCGGGGTCTACGAGCAGTACTTC
TRBD1,TRBJ1-2,.,TRBV7-2,CASSDRVKGYGYTF,TGTGCCAGCAGTGACAGGGTTAAGGGCTATGGCTACACCTTC
TRBD2,TRBJ2-3,.,TRBV10-3,CATTGPGGGLMTDTQYF,TGTGCCACAACAGGGCCTGGCGGGGGGTTGATGACAGATACGCAGTATTTT
.,TRBJ2-7,.,TRBV6-2/TRBV6-3,CASSSYEIGGGYEQYF,TGTGCCAGCAGTTCCTACGAAATCGGGGGCGGCTACGAGCAGTACTTC
TRBD2,TRBJ2-3,many,TRBV7-2,CASSLLAVSSTDTQYF,TGTGCCAGCAGCTTACTAGCGGTCTCTAGCACAGATACGCAGTATTTT
.,TRBJ2-4,few,TRBV11-2,CASSPRPDSANIQYF,TGTGCCAGCAGCCCCCGGCCCGACAGCGCAAACATTCAGTACTTC
.,TRBJ1-4,few,TRBV20-1,CSARTENEKLFF,TGCAGTGCTAGGACTGAAAATGAAAAACTGTTTTTT
.,TRBJ2-7,few,TRBV10-3,CAISGARVSYEQYF,TGTGCCATCAGTGGGGCAAGGGTCTCCTACGAGCAGTACTTC
TRBD1,TRBJ2-7,few,TRBV2,CASRASGGSYEQYF,TGTGCCAGCAGGGCATCAGGGGGCTCCTACGAGCAGTACTTC
TRBD1,TRBJ2-7,once,TRBV25-1,CASSEYGRGRSYEQYF,TGTGCCAGCAGTGAATACGGCAGGGGGAGAAGCTACGAGCAGTACTTC
.,TRBJ2-1,.,TRBV6-5,CASSLYAANPYNERFF,TGTGCCAGCAGTCTCTATGCAGCGAATCCGTACAATGAGCGGTTCTTC
TRBD2,TRBJ2-1,.,TRBV3-1,CASSKHIGTNNNEQFF,TGTGCCAGCAGCAAACACATTGGGACTAATAACAATGAGCAGTTCTTC
TRBD1,TRBJ2-1,.,TRBV29-1,CSVEEPDRGIEQFF,TGCAGCGTTGAAGAACCGGACAGGGGGATTGAGCAGTTCTTC
TRBD2,TRBJ2-1,.,TRBV2,CASIGGGADYNEQFF,TGTGCCAGCATTGGCGGGGGGGCAGACTACAATGAGCAGTTCTTC